This T cell receptor (beta chain) appears in the sequencing data of a study of T cell responses to AZD1222 COVID-19 vaccine. Study conclusions and caveats: White British donors predominated, females outnumbered males, and clonal diversity was possibly underestimated.

About this clone itself: The antigen remains undetermined.

The table came from immunoSEQ multiplex PCR; TCRdb's copy has only in-frame clones and leaves some out. The repertoire has approximately 270,000 clones, about 94% of them found once; the top ten carry 0.5% to 0.7%. Sequencing was performed on peripheral blood, taken 28 days after the second AZD1222 dose. The receptor was derived from an adult who received the AZD1222 COVID-19 vaccine.

The DNA for the CDR3 is TGTGCCAGCAGCGCCGGCGGACCGGGACAGGGGGCATGGAATGAGCAGTTCTTC. Translation: CASSAGGPGQGAWNEQFF. V is TRBV5-4 and J is TRBJ2-1, with TRBD1 matching 12 bases. Germline V gene data show CDR1 as SGHNT and CDR2 as YYREEE (reference sequence). This CDR3 contains 18 residues. The J segment lost 7 bases and the V segment lost 4 bases, leaving 15 bases of the junction unmatched.